A single sample gave rise to the 19 T cell receptor beta chains below, sequenced in a study of shared clonotypes between healthy human individuals. Profiling relied on immunoSEQ multiplex PCR, and the TCRdb table lists in-frame clones only, not all of them. The sample includes approximately 1.9 million clones, about 93% seen only once; the top ten take approximately 1.7%. CD45RO-negative CD8 cells positively selected for CCR7 made up the naive population, which excluded terminally differentiated effector memory CD45RA+ cells. Sequenced input: naive CD8+ T cells from PBMCs. These TCRs come from a man aged 18 to 30 in good health. Some clones in this sample may be carry-over from other donors' samples.

The chain employs TRBV29-1 and TRBJ2-4; a possible D gene is TRBD1 (6 bases). The CDR3 runs 16 residues. Germline V gives CDR1 SQVTM, CDR2 ANQGSEA. The V and J ends lost 2 bases and 1 base respectively, with 15 bases between them. The chain's CDR3 is CSVEYWGRSAKNIQYF. CDR3 DNA: TGCAGCGTTGAATACTGGGGGCGGTCGGCCAAAAACATTCAGTACTTC.

This chain links TRBV4-3 with TRBJ1-2; D unclear. CDR1 and CDR2 (germline): LGHNA, YSLEER. The CDR3 loop spans 14 amino acids. V lost 5 bases, J lost 2 bases, and 12 bases lay in between. The CDR3 DNA reads as TGCGCCAGCAGCTTGGGGTCGAAGAACTATGGCTACACCTTC. Translating it yields CASSLGSKNYGYTF.

The chain carries TRBV16 and TRBJ2-7, with 7 bases lining up with TRBD1. The CDR3 has 14 residues. The V and J ends lost 2 bases and 2 bases, in that order; junction bases with no gene match: 3. Germline assignment: CDR1 KGHSY and CDR2 FQNENV. The CDR3 DNA sequence: TGTGCCAGCAGCCAACACAGGGGAGCCTACGAGCAGTACTTC. It specifies CASSQHRGAYEQYF.

The J gene is TRBJ2-5, the V gene TRBV9; tentative D call: TRBD2 (6 bases). This CDR3 is 15 amino acids long. Deletions cut 3 bases from V and 1 base from J, with 13 bases between. CDR1 and CDR2 from the germline V gene are SGDLS and YYNGEE. The CDR3 nucleotides read TGTGCCAGCAGCGGGGGGGTGATCCTCCAAGAGACCCAGTACTTC. Amino acid sequence: CASSGGVILQETQYF.

CDR3 nucleotide sequence: TGTGCCAGCAGTTTTGCCGAACAGCACTATGGCTACACCTTC. Amino acid sequence: CASSFAEQHYGYTF. The chain links TRBV28 to TRBJ1-2, with D uncertain. From germline, CDR1 is MDHEN and CDR2 SYDVKM. V was clipped by 3 bases and J by 3 bases, with 11 bases between them. This CDR3 has 14 residues.

This clone has just one count. The chain employs TRBV27 and TRBJ2-3; 9 nucleotides align to TRBD2. CDR1 and CDR2 from the germline V gene are MNHEY and SMNVEV (reference sequence). The V and J ends lost 6 bases and 1 base, in that order; junction bases with no gene match: 8. CDR3 length: 16 amino acids. The CDR3 DNA sequence: TGTGCCAGCAGGGTACTAGCGGGTCTCGGCACAGATACGCAGTATTTT. It specifies CASRVLAGLGTDTQYF.

V gene TRBV5-1 combines with J gene TRBJ2-1; 10 nucleotides align to TRBD2. With 4 bases clipped from V and 9 bases from J, the junction kept 16 bases outside the gene matches. The CDR3 runs 17 residues. Germline assignment: CDR1 SGHRS and CDR2 YFSETQ. DNA of the CDR3: TGCGCCAGCAGCCCCCGCCTAGCGGGAGAGCCCTTCGGTGAGCAGTTCTTC. It specifies CASSPRLAGEPFGEQFF.

This chain uses TRBV27 with TRBJ2-7; TRBD1 matches 7 bases. Germline CDR1 is MNHEY and CDR2 is SMNVEV (reference sequence). The J segment lost 4 bases and the V segment lost 6 bases, leaving 9 bases of the junction unmatched. The CDR3 length is 14 residues. The CDR3 loop is CASSIRQGNYEQYF. CDR3 bases: TGTGCCAGCAGCATACGACAGGGAAATTACGAGCAGTACTTC.

The gene calls are TRBV7-3 and TRBJ2-7; 9 bases fit TRBD1. The V gene's germline CDR1 is SGHTA and CDR2 FQGTGA. J was trimmed by 6 bases and V by 3 bases; bases with no gene match: 3. CDR3 length equals 13 residues. CDR3 amino acids: CASSLDRGGEQYF. The CDR3 DNA is TGTGCCAGCAGCTTGGACAGGGGAGGCGAGCAGTACTTC.

J is TRBJ2-7 and V is TRBV27; D might be TRBD1 (7 bases). CDR3 length: 17 amino acids. The V gene's germline CDR1 is MNHEY and CDR2 SMNVEV (reference sequence). The V end lost 0 bases, the J end lost 3 bases, and 18 bases lay between the germline ends. The CDR3, as DNA: TGTGCCAGCAGTTTATCGTCCGGGGCAGGGGGGAACTACGAGCAGTACTTC. It is translated as CASSLSSGAGGNYEQYF.

The V and J genes are TRBV6-5 and TRBJ2-1; no reliable D call. There are 16 residues in the CDR3. With 2 bases removed from V and 8 bases from J, the gap between germline ends came to 19 bases. Germline V gene lookup returns CDR1 MNHEY and CDR2 SVGAGI. CDR3 sequence reads: CASSYGSGLGRDEQFF. In nucleotides, the CDR3 is TGTGCCAGCAGTTACGGCTCGGGCCTGGGCCGTGATGAGCAGTTCTTC.

This clone was counted a single time. V gene TRBV6-1 combines with J gene TRBJ2-7; 7 nucleotides match TRBD1. The V gene's germline CDR1 is MNHNS and CDR2 SASEGT. V lost 6 bases and J lost 8; bases outside the gene matches: 10. CDR3 length: 13 amino acids. CDR3 protein: CASSPRQGTKQYF. The CDR3 DNA reads as TGTGCCAGCAGCCCAAGACAGGGTACGAAGCAGTACTTC.

The chain has TRBV7-8 and TRBJ2-6; 8 bases match TRBD1. Germline V gene lookup returns CDR1 SGHVS and CDR2 FQNEAQ. The junction had 9 bases not matched to a gene; V was cut back by 4 bases and J by 4 bases. The CDR3 contains 17 residues. The CDR3 nucleotides read TGTGCCAGCAGCTCGGGACAGGTTCTTTCCGGGGCCAACGTCCTGACTTTC. It codes for CASSSGQVLSGANVLTF.

This chain connects TRBV30 to TRBJ2-3, with D uncertain. Trimming cost V 1 base and J 2 bases, with 10 bases left between them. Per germline, CDR1 GTSNPN and CDR2 SVGIG (reference sequence). The CDR3 loop spans 14 amino acids. CDR3 region: CAWSDATNTDTQYF. The DNA for the CDR3 is TGTGCCTGGAGTGACGCTACGAACACAGATACGCAGTATTTT.

This rearrangement joins TRBV9 to TRBJ1-2, with 7 positions matching TRBD1. The CDR3 has 17 residues. The J segment lost 1 base and the V segment lost 1 base, leaving 10 bases of the junction unmatched. In germline, CDR1 is SGDLS, CDR2 YYNGEE. Here the CDR3 DNA reads TGTGCCAGCAGCGTAAACAGGGGACACGAACTTAACTATGGCTACACCTTC. This codes for CASSVNRGHELNYGYTF. The whole variable domain, filled in from reference TRBV9 and TRBJ1-2, reads DSGVTQTPKHLITATGQRVTLRCSPRSGDLSVYWYQQSLDQGLQFLIQYYNGEERAKGNILERFSAQQFPDLHSELNLSSLELGDSALYFCASSVNRGHELNYGYTFGSGTRLTVV.

The chain joins TRBV11-2 to TRBJ2-7; either TRBD1 or TRBD2 may supply D (6 bases each). The V end lost 4 bases, the J end lost 0 bases, and 22 bases lay between the germline ends. CDR1 is SGHAT and CDR2 is FQNNGV in the germline V gene. This CDR3 spans 18 amino acids. The CDR3 DNA reads as TGTGCCAGCAGCTCACGGGACACGGGACTTCAGAGCTCCTACGAGCAGTACTTC. Protein sequence: CASSSRDTGLQSSYEQYF.

The rearrangement uses TRBV28 and TRBJ2-3; perhaps TRBD1 as D (8 bases). This CDR3 is built from 16 residues. Germline V CDR1 and CDR2: MDHEN, SYDVKM. Deletions cut 5 bases from V and 2 bases from J, with 17 bases between. The CDR3 here is CASSRRTGGDTDTQYF. As DNA, the CDR3 is TGTGCCAGCAGTCGCCGTACAGGGGGGGACACAGATACGCAGTATTTT.

V and J are TRBV5-6 and TRBJ1-5; TRBD1 might be the D (5 bases). V was shortened by 0 bases and J by 5 bases, with 6 bases between the two germline ends. This CDR3 is built from 13 residues. Germline CDR1 reads SGHDT; CDR2 reads YYEEEE. The chain's CDR3 is CASSLVGDQPQHF. The CDR3 nucleotides read TGTGCCAGCAGCTTGGTGGGGGATCAGCCCCAGCATTTT.

CDR3 sequence (DNA): TGTGCCAGTAGTACGACCGGGACGTTTACTGAAGCTTTCTTT. It codes for CASSTTGTFTEAFF. The rearrangement joins TRBV19 to TRBJ1-1; TRBD1 might be the D (5 bases). This CDR3 spans 14 amino acids. Germline-derived CDR1 and CDR2 are LNHDA and SQIVND (reference sequence). Trimming stripped 4 bases from V and 5 bases from J, with 14 bases between.